This T cell receptor beta chain was documented in a study of T cell responses to AZD1222 COVID-19 vaccine. About this clone itself: Its target is not known.

TCRdb's table, derived via immunoSEQ multiplex PCR, lists solely in-frame clones and lacks some. The sample has 200,000 or so clones; around 93% are singletons. Between the trimmed V and J ends, which lost 0 bases and 6 bases, there was a span of 12 bases. The CDR3 runs 14 residues. Germline V gene lookup returns CDR1 SGDLS and CDR2 YYNGEE. Study findings and constraints: Along spike, vaccine-associated CD4 TCRs were found throughout, with dominance at 160-218 and 743-854.

The source was peripheral blood, collected 28 days after the second AZD1222 dose. This sequence originates from an adult who received the AZD1222 COVID-19 vaccine. V and J are TRBV9 and TRBJ1-2; no clear D gene. CDR3 sequence (DNA): TGTGCCAGCAGCGTAGTAAACAGATTCGATGGCTACACCTTC. This gives the protein CASSVVNRFDGYTF.